This T cell receptor beta chain was profiled in a study of T-cell memory formation after mild COVID-19. Using its own MiXCR run on the 5' RACE reads, TCRdb lists one record per CDR3 protein. The sample holds roughly 340,000 distinct CDR3 sequences, about a sixth seen once. Trimming removed 2 bases at V and 4 bases at J, with 15 bases between. This CDR3 region has 15 residues. The germline CDR1 and CDR2 sequences are SGHAT and FQNNGV. A single count supports this clonotype. The sequenced material came from PBMCs or a T cell subset sorted from them (not recorded which). This chain links TRBV11-2 with TRBJ2-7; a weak D match, TRBD2 (6 bases). The origin of this receptor is a man between 18 and 35 years old who had mild COVID-19 (a few samples of this study predate the infection). Cell type and time point are not known. Here the CDR3 reads CASSLFRGAPYEQYV. The CDR3 DNA follows: TGTGCCAGCAGCTTATTTCGCGGGGCCCCTTACGAGCAGTACGTC.